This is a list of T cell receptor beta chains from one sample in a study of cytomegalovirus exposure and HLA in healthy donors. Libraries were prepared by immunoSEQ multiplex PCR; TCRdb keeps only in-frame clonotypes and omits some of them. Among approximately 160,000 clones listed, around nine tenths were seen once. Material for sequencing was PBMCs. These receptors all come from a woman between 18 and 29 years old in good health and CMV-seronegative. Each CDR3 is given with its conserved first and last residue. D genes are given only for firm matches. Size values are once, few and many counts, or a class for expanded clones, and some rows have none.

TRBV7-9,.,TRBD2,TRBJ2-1,TGTGCCAGCAGCTTGAGAGGTCCGGGCGGGAGGGCCGATAATGAGCAGTTCTTC,CASSLRGPGGRADNEQFF
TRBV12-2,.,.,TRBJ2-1,TGTGCAAGTCGCTTAACCTCTCACTATCCCAAAAATGAGCAGTTCTTC,CASRLTSHYPKNEQFF
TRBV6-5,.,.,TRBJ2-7,TGTGCCAGCAGTCAAACCCTAGGCTACGAGCAGTACTTC,CASSQTLGYEQYF
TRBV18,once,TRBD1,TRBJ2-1,TGTGCCAGCTCCTCACTGGGACAGGCCCAGTACAATGAGCAGTTCTTC,CASSSLGQAQYNEQFF
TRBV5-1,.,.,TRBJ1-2,TGCGCCAGCAGCTCTATGCCTGGAGGCTATGGCTACACCTTC,CASSSMPGGYGYTF
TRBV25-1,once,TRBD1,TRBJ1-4,TGTGCCAGCAGTGGCAGGGGGCCCCATGAAAAACTGTTTTTT,CASSGRGPHEKLFF
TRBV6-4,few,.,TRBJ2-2,TGTGCCAGCAGTGACGGTCAGGGGTCGACCGGGGAGCTGTTTTTT,CASSDGQGSTGELFF
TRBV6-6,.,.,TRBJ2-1,TGTGCCAGCAGTTCCGTGTCGGGTAATGAGCAGTTCTTC,CASSSVSGNEQFF
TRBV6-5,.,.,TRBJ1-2,TGTGCCAGCACCACACCGTCAGGTGGCTATGGCTACACCTTC,CASTTPSGGYGYTF
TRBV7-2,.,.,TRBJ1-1,TGTGCCAGCAGCCCTTACAGGGAGGGAGCTTTCTTT,CASSPYREGAFF
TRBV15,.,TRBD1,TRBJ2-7,TGTGCCACCAGCAGAGAGTACCGACAGGGACGAGAACAGTGGTTC,CATSREYRQGREQWF
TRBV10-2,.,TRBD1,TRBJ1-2,TGCGCCAGCAGTGAGTTGGGGACAGGGCGTAACTATGGCTACACCTTC,CASSELGTGRNYGYTF
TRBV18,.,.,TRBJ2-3,TGTGCCAGCTCTCGAAGTCCCCCAGGGCCCAGCACAGATACGCAGTATTTT,CASSRSPPGPSTDTQYF
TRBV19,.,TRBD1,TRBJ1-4,TGTGCCAGTAGTACACCGGGACAGGGGCGTGAAAAACTGTTTTTT,CASSTPGQGREKLFF
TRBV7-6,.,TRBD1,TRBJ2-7,TGTGCCAGCAGCTTGGGCCGGACAGGGAAGAATGACGAGCAGTACTTC,CASSLGRTGKNDEQYF
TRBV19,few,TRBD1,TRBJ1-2,TGTGCCAGTAGTACCGACAGGGTTGGAGGCTACACCTTC,CASSTDRVGGYTF
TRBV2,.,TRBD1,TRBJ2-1,TGTGCCAGCAGTGTAGGGACAGGGAGGTACAATGAGCAGTTCTTC,CASSVGTGRYNEQFF
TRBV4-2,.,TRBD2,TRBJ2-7,TGTGCCAGCAGCCAGGGACTAGCGGGGGGGCTCTACGAGCAGTACTTC,CASSQGLAGGLYEQYF
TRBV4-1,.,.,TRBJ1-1,TGCGCCAGCAGCCAAATGCTAACCGGGACATCGGGAAATGAAGCTTTCTTT,CASSQMLTGTSGNEAFF
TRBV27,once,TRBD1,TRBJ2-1,TGTGCCAGCAGTCCGTGGGACAGCTACAATGAGCAGTTCTTC,CASSPWDSYNEQFF
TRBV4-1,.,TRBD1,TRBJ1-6,TGCGCCAGCAGCCAGGGGACAGGGGGGTATGGATCACCCCTCCACTTT,CASSQGTGGYGSPLHF
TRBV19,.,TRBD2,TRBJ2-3,TGTGCCAGTAGGTTCGTACTAGCGGGAGCAGGAAGGGGCACAGATACGCAGTATTTT,CASRFVLAGAGRGTDTQYF
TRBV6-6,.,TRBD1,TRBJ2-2,TGTGCCGGCTCCCAGGGACAGGGGTTAAGGGAGCTGTTTTTT,CAGSQGQGLRELFF
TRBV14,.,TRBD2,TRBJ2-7,TGTGCCAGCAATAATCGCGGGGGAGCCGGTTACGAGCAGTACTTC,CASNNRGGAGYEQYF
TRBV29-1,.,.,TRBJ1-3,TGCAGCCTAACAGCCGGAAACACCATATATTTT,CSLTAGNTIYF
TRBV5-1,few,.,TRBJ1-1,TGCGCCAGCACACCCGACAGGAACACTGAAGCTTTCTTT,CASTPDRNTEAFF
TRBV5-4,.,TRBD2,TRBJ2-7,TGTGCCAGCAGCTTCTCCAGGGGGGGACTAGCGGGAGAGCAGTACTTC,CASSFSRGGLAGEQYF
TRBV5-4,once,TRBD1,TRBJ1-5,TGTGCCAGCAGCTTGGACAGGGGTATCAATCAGCCCCAGCATTTT,CASSLDRGINQPQHF
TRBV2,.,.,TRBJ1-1,TGTGCCAGCAGTGACTGGGGGGAGGACACTGAAGCTTTCTTT,CASSDWGEDTEAFF
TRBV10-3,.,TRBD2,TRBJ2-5,TGTGCCATCAGTGAGAGAGGAGGACTAGCGCCTTTACGGGAGACCCAGTACTTC,CAISERGGLAPLRETQYF
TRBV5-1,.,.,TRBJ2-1,TGCGCCAGCAGCTCGGTGCATTCGAGCTCCTACAATGAGCAGTTCTTC,CASSSVHSSSYNEQFF
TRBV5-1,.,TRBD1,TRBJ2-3,TGCGCCAGCAGCCTTCTTCGGGGACAGGGGGAAGATACGCAGTATTTT,CASSLLRGQGEDTQYF
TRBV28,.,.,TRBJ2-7,TGTGCCAGCAGTCTAGCGTCACTCTACGAGCAGTACTTC,CASSLASLYEQYF
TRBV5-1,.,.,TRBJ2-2,TGCGCCAGCAGGTCCGGACAGTTTAACACCGGGGAGCTGTTTTTT,CASRSGQFNTGELFF
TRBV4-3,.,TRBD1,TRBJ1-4,TGCGCCAGCAGCCCCGGACAGGTTGGGGAAAAACTGTTTTTT,CASSPGQVGEKLFF
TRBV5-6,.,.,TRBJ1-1,TGTGCCAGCAGCCCCGCCGGGGATCACACTGAAGCTTTCTTT,CASSPAGDHTEAFF
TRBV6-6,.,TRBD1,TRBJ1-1,TGTGCCAGCAGCCAAAACAGGGGATGGACTTTCTTT,CASSQNRGWTFF
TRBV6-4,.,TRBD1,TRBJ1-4,TGTGCCAGCAGCCCCGGGGCTGGGGGACAGGAAAAACTGTTTTTT,CASSPGAGGQEKLFF
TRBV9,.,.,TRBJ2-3,TGTGCCAGCAGCGAGGGTAGGAGGGATACGCAGTATTTT,CASSEGRRDTQYF
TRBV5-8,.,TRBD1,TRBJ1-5,TGTGCCAGCAGCTTGGTTTGGAGGGGGCCTCAGCCCCAGCATTTT,CASSLVWRGPQPQHF
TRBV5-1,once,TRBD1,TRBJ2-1,TGCGCCAGCAGCTTGGTTCCGACAGGGGTCTTATTGAATGAGCAGTTCTTC,CASSLVPTGVLLNEQFF
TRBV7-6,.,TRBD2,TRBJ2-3,TGTGCCAGCAGCCCCCAACCAGCGGGAGCCCCGGGAGATACGCAGTATTTT,CASSPQPAGAPGDTQYF
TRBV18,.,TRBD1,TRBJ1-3,TGTGCCAGCTCACCACCTTCCAGGGGGAACACCATATATTTT,CASSPPSRGNTIYF
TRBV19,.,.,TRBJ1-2,TGTGCCAGTAGTATTAAGGAGCGTTCTAACTATGGCTACACCTTC,CASSIKERSNYGYTF
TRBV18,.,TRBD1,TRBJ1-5,TGTGCCAGCTCACCGGGGTCCGGGACAGGGGGCGGTCAGCCCCAGCATTTT,CASSPGSGTGGGQPQHF
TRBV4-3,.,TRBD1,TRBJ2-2,TGCGCCAGCAGCCACGGAGGTTGGACAGGGGGCTCTCAGAACACCGGGGAGCTGTTTTTT,CASSHGGWTGGSQNTGELFF
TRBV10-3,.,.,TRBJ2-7,TGTGCCATCAGAGGGGAATACGAGCAGTACTTC,CAIRGEYEQYF
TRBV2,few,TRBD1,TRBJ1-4,TGTGCCACCTCAACGACAGGGCGAAGGGAAAAACTGTTTTTT,CATSTTGRREKLFF
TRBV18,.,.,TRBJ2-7,TGTGCCAGCTCACCGCACATACGCTCCTACGAGCAGTACTTC,CASSPHIRSYEQYF
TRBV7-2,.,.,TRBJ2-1,TGTGCCAGCGGTCCGACCCGGGTCATAATTTACAATGAGCAGTTCTTC,CASGPTRVIIYNEQFF
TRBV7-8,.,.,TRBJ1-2,TGTGCCAGCAGCTTAAGCGCAGACGTCTATGGCTACACCTTC,CASSLSADVYGYTF
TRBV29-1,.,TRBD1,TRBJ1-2,TGCAGCGGGACAGGGGGTGACTATGGCTACACCTTC,CSGTGGDYGYTF
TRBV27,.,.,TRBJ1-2,TGTGCCAGCAGTTCGACTCCCGGGGAGGGAGGCTACACCTTC,CASSSTPGEGGYTF
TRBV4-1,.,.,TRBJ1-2,TGCGCCAGCAGGGCGGATTCCTTTCCCCTCGATGGCTACACCTTC,CASRADSFPLDGYTF
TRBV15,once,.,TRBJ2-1,TGTGCCACCAGGAAGGAGGGGACCCCCTACAATGAGCAGTTCTTC,CATRKEGTPYNEQFF